This TCR beta chain stems from a study of blood T cell repertoires in COVID-19. CDR3 size: 14 residues. V lost 0 bases, J lost 1 base, and 5 bases lay in between. Germline V CDR1 and CDR2: SGHRS, YFSETQ. Comment on this clone: Other DNA sequences in the same sample also yield this CDR3.

Original data processing: Cell counts per sample came from amplifying reference gene primers. Produced via immunoSEQ multiplex PCR; TCRdb's table is partial and in-frame only. V, J and clone size derive from that table, while D and trimming were established from the DNA sequence. The sample records about 320,000 clones, more than 90% being singletons. This TCR came from a woman aged 25 to 45 who had been exposed to COVID-19. The chain uses TRBV5-1 and TRBJ1-3; D is unclear. The sequencing sample was made of PBMCs or T cells enriched from blood (not recorded which). CDR3 in amino acids: CASSLAGSGNTIYF. In DNA, the CDR3 is TGCGCCAGCAGCTTGGCGGGTTCTGGAAACACCATATATTTT.